This T cell receptor beta chain was sequenced for a study of regulatory T cells in long-lasting Graves disease. Building the TCR beta libraries relied on iRepertoire HTBI primers, and CDR3 regions underwent Arm-PCR. Original processing methods: Identification across samples found fewer than 65 TRBV and roughly 13 TRBJ segments. TCRdb re-derived calls from the multiplex PCR reads in MiXCR, one entry per CDR3 protein. The V and J calls come from TCRdb's annotation, not from the publication. The sample gives over 500,000 distinct CDR3 sequences, around 17% of which show up once; 15% to 20% is in the top ten. Germline V gives CDR1 KGHSH, CDR2 LQKENI. The CDR3 is 13 amino acids. Noted time point: newly diagnosed GD, antithyroid drugs for less than 3 months. The TCR library was made from RNA that had been extracted from PBMCs in TRIzol. Those enrolled as patients came out of an endocrinology department in Xi'an, China.

These records were also assigned to another study, of T cells in Graves' hyperthyroidism and ophthalmopathy. That paper states: The TCR CDR3 was amplified in a first-round RT-PCR using the HTBI primer set.

The chain combines TRBV18 with TRBJ2-5, with D maybe TRBD2 (5 bases). The end of the DNA aligns better with TRBJ2-1, so the J call may be wrong. The sequence derives from a woman between 25 and 40 years old with Graves disease. Sample: peripheral blood mononuclear cells (PBMCs), taken at new diagnosis, from a patient treated with antithyroid drugs. The CDR3 sequence: CASSPWRVNEQFF. Here the CDR3 DNA reads TGTGCCAGCTCACCATGGCGGGTCAATGAGCAGTTCTTC.